These T cell receptor beta chains were read from a single sample in a study of radiation and T cells in renal cell carcinoma. The repertoire was sequenced with immunoSEQ multiplex PCR; TCRdb's copy has only in-frame clones and lacks some. The sample consists of fewer than 55,000 clones, 80% of them appearing once. The sequencing used blood, collected from a patient whose treatment included radiotherapy and nephrectomy. The receptors derive from a woman aged 70-85 years with renal cell carcinoma. The CDR3 runs from the conserved cysteine through the conserved F or W. The D gene is left open where the match is weak. Size values are once, few and many counts, or a class for expanded clones, and some rows have none.

d_call clone_size j_call v_call cdr3_aa cdr3_nt
- - TRBJ2-5 TRBV5-1 CASSLEGEETQYF TGCGCCAGCAGCTTGGAGGGGGAAGAGACCCAGTACTTC
- - TRBJ1-4 TRBV7-9 CASSLAGGEKLFF TGTGCCAGCAGCTTAGCCGGGGGTGAAAAACTGTTTTTT
TRBD2 - TRBJ2-1 TRBV7-8 CASSGRASGSLGYNEQFF TGTGCCAGCAGTGGGCGGGCTAGCGGAAGTCTGGGGTACAATGAGCAGTTCTTC
- - TRBJ2-3 TRBV7-2 CASSLGVGDTQYF TGTGCCAGCAGCTTGGGGGTCGGAGATACGCAGTATTTT
TRBD1 - TRBJ2-1 TRBV25-1 CASSDPAGDRVYNEQFF TGTGCCAGCAGTGACCCGGCGGGGGACAGGGTCTACAATGAGCAGTTCTTC
TRBD1 - TRBJ1-4 TRBV4-1 CASSPRGSQEKLFF TGCGCCAGCAGCCCCAGGGGGAGCCAGGAAAAACTGTTTTTT
TRBD1 - TRBJ1-5 TRBV18 CASSPSMTGEGNQPQHF TGTGCCAGCTCACCCTCTATGACAGGGGAGGGCAATCAGCCCCAGCATTTT
TRBD1 - TRBJ1-5 TRBV6-4 CASSDDRVEPQHF TGTGCCAGCAGTGACGACAGGGTAGAGCCCCAGCATTTT
- - TRBJ1-5 TRBV19 CASSTGTMRVGNQPQHF TGTGCCAGTAGTACCGGGACGATGCGGGTCGGCAATCAGCCCCAGCATTTT
TRBD1 - TRBJ2-4 TRBV30 CAWNRGKNIQYF TGTGCCTGGAACAGGGGTAAAAACATTCAGTACTTC
TRBD1 - TRBJ1-3 TRBV30 CAWVGGTANGNTIYF TGTGCCTGGGTGGGAGGGACAGCAAATGGAAACACCATATATTTT
- - TRBJ2-5 TRBV6-5 CASSYSRQQETQYF TGTGCCAGCAGTTACTCGAGACAGCAAGAGACCCAGTACTTC
TRBD2 - TRBJ2-7 TRBV5-4 CASSGAGLEQYF TGTGCCAGCAGCGGAGCGGGGTTAGAGCAGTACTTC
TRBD1 once TRBJ1-2 TRBV6-5 CASGGQGWYGYTF TGTGCCAGCGGGGGACAGGGCTGGTATGGCTACACCTTC
- - TRBJ1-4 TRBV7-2 CASSLVGQGGEKLFF TGTGCCAGCAGCTTAGTCGGCCAGGGAGGGGAAAAACTGTTTTTT
- - TRBJ2-3 TRBV5-1 CASSLVLGRTDTQYF TGCGCCAGCAGCTTGGTTTTAGGGCGCACAGATACGCAGTATTTT
- - TRBJ1-2 TRBV27 CASSLSRGSAGYTF TGTGCCAGCAGTTTATCAAGGGGGTCGGCTGGCTACACCTTC
- - TRBJ1-4 TRBV4-1 CASSQVLYSNEKLFF TGCGCCAGCAGCCAAGTTTTGTACAGTAATGAAAAACTGTTTTTT
- - TRBJ2-2 TRBV21-1 CASSKENEPENTGELFF TGTGCCAGCAGCAAAGAGAACGAGCCTGAGAACACCGGGGAGCTGTTTTTT
- - TRBJ2-1 TRBV11-2 CASSPALGSEQFF TGTGCCAGCAGCCCGGCCCTGGGGAGTGAGCAGTTCTTC
- - TRBJ1-1 TRBV4-1 CASSHRTGTTEAFF TGCGCCAGCAGCCACCGTACAGGGACCACTGAAGCTTTCTTT
- once TRBJ2-5 TRBV12-1 CASSFAYFPGHLQETQYF TGTGCCAGCAGCTTTGCGTACTTCCCGGGACACCTCCAAGAGACCCAGTACTTC
- - TRBJ2-7 TRBV6-5 CASSSPPSYEQYF TGTGCCAGCAGTTCCCCTCCCTCCTACGAGCAGTACTTC
TRBD1 - TRBJ1-2 TRBV19 CASRRTGFANYGYTF TGTGCCAGTAGACGGACAGGGTTTGCTAACTATGGCTACACCTTC
TRBD2 - TRBJ2-7 TRBV5-1 CASGVAGSYEQYF TGCGCCAGCGGGGTAGCGGGCTCCTACGAGCAGTACTTC
- - TRBJ2-2 TRBV18 CASSPLATNTGELFF TGTGCCAGCTCACCACTGGCGACAAATACCGGGGAGCTGTTTTTT
TRBD1 - TRBJ2-7 TRBV27 CATGDSSFEQYF TGTGCCACCGGGGACAGCAGCTTCGAGCAGTACTTC
- - TRBJ2-7 TRBV10-2 CATALRGLGEQYF TGCGCCACCGCCTTGAGGGGTCTCGGCGAGCAGTACTTC
TRBD1 - TRBJ1-2 TRBV5-1 CASRLAGRGANYGYTF TGCGCCAGCAGATTGGCGGGCAGGGGGGCTAACTATGGCTACACCTTC
- - TRBJ2-7 TRBV7-6 CASSLAPPEDPYEQYF TGTGCCAGCAGCTTAGCCCCCCCCGAGGACCCCTACGAGCAGTACTTC
TRBD1 once TRBJ1-5 TRBV27 CASSPRDRGNNQPQHF TGTGCCAGCAGCCCCAGGGACAGGGGTAACAATCAGCCCCAGCATTTT
TRBD2 - TRBJ2-3 TRBV6-6 CASSYSSGYFTDTQYF TGTGCCAGCAGTTACAGTAGCGGGTATTTCACAGATACGCAGTATTTT
- once TRBJ1-6 TRBV5-1 CASRIRVLAGDSPLHF TGCGCCAGCAGAATAAGAGTTTTGGCAGGGGATTCACCCCTCCACTTT
- once TRBJ2-7 TRBV29-1 CSVGVTPGHEQYF TGCAGCGTTGGAGTTACCCCCGGTCACGAGCAGTACTTC
- - TRBJ2-5 TRBV19 CASSPGVKTQYF TGTGCCAGTAGCCCAGGGGTAAAGACCCAGTACTTC
- - TRBJ1-4 TRBV6-5 CASSYIRGLGEKLFF TGTGCCAGCAGTTACATACGGGGGTTGGGTGAAAAACTGTTTTTT
- - TRBJ2-6 TRBV5-1 CASSSGSGANVLTF TGCGCCAGCAGCTCAGGCTCTGGGGCCAACGTCCTGACTTTC
- - TRBJ2-7 TRBV4-2 CASSQEGLGQGIGEQYF TGTGCCAGCAGCCAAGAAGGCCTCGGGCAGGGGATAGGCGAGCAGTACTTC
TRBD1 - TRBJ2-7 TRBV29-1 CSVAAGQGAYEQYF TGCAGCGTGGCAGCGGGACAGGGGGCCTACGAGCAGTACTTC
- - TRBJ2-2 TRBV5-6 CASSLARGRGNGELFF TGTGCCAGCAGCTTGGCCCGGGGCAGGGGTAACGGGGAGCTGTTTTTT
- once TRBJ1-3 TRBV5-1 CASSVPSSSGNTIYF TGCGCCAGCAGCGTTCCGTCGAGCTCTGGAAACACCATATATTTT
- - TRBJ1-5 TRBV25-1 CASSEGQAQHF TGTGCCAGCAGTGAAGGGCAGGCCCAGCATTTT
- once TRBJ2-3 TRBV7-9 CASSLALSGTDTQYF TGTGCCAGCAGCTTAGCTCTGAGTGGCACAGATACGCAGTATTTT
- - TRBJ2-5 TRBV5-5 CASSFFQGPGETQYF TGTGCCAGCAGCTTCTTCCAGGGGCCGGGGGAGACCCAGTACTTC
- - TRBJ2-7 TRBV10-3 CAISEPGTATYEQYF TGTGCCATCAGTGAGCCCGGGACGGCAACCTACGAGCAGTACTTC
- - TRBJ2-3 TRBV13 CASSLGAATRSTDTQYF TGTGCCAGCAGCTTAGGCGCGGCTACTCGCAGCACAGATACGCAGTATTTT
TRBD1 - TRBJ2-3 TRBV5-1 CASSLQGARSTDTQYF TGCGCCAGCAGCTTGCAGGGGGCGAGGAGCACAGATACGCAGTATTTT